This T cell receptor (beta chain) is from a study of T cell changes during pregnancy in multiple sclerosis. The CDR3 extends over 15 amino acids. Per germline, CDR1 MNHNS and CDR2 SASEGT. After removal of 1 base from V and 7 bases from J, the junction contained 1 base not matched to a gene. The data were produced by immunoSEQ multiplex PCR, yet TCRdb's version contains in-frame clones alone and is incomplete. The table shows 50,000 or so clones, with about 92% occurring only once. This clonotype was obtained from a female donor with multiple sclerosis, enrolled in a pregnancy study. The J gene is TRBJ2-1, the V gene TRBV6-1, with 13 bases aligning to TRBD2. The sequenced sample was peripheral blood, obtained in the second trimester of pregnancy. The CDR3 sequence: CASSEGTSGSNEQFF. As DNA, the CDR3 is TGTGCCAGCAGTGAAGGGACTAGCGGGAGTAATGAGCAGTTCTTC.